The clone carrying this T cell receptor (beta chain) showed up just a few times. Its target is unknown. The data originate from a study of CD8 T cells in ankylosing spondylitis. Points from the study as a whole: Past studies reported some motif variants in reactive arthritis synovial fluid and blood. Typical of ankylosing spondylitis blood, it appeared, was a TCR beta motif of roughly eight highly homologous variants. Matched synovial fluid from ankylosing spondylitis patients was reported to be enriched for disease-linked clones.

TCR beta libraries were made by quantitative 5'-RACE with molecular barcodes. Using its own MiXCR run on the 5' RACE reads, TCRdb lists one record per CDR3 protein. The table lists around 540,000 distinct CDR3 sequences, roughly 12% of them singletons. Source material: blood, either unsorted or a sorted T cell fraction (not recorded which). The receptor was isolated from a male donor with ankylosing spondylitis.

DNA of the CDR3: TGTGCCAGCAGTGAAGCGATAGTGATGCTAGCCAAAAACATTCAGTACTTC. Its translation: CASSEAIVMLAKNIQYF. The chain carries TRBV2 and TRBJ2-4; D remains unclear. CDR3 length: 17 residues. The germline V gene encodes CDR1 SNHLY and CDR2 FYNNEI. V was clipped by 0 bases and J by 0 bases, with 12 bases between them.